This TCR beta chain was obtained from a study of T cell repertoires in cytomegalovirus infection. Across the study: Selected CMV epitopes included recently identified HLA-C-restricted ones as well as well-studied HLA-B-restricted ones. Carrying CMV and the relevant HLA type showed in public TCR beta signatures.

General study findings and limits: CMV-specific HLA-C-restricted TCR beta clonotypes dominated the ex vivo response.

Notes on this clonotype: Its specificity is not known. The junction and the germline gene differ at one end; a read error may be behind it.

Each CDR3 protein is one row after TCRdb ran MiXCR on the reads. The table includes about 180,000 distinct CDR3 sequences, less than 25% detected once. Germline V gives CDR1 MNHEY, CDR2 SVGEGT. The CDR3 covers 18 residues. The specimen comprised CD8+ T cells from cultured PBMCs, sampled from culture after CMV antigen stimulation. The chain couples TRBV6-2 or TRBV6-3 to TRBJ2-2; D possibly corresponds to TRBD1 (5 bases). The source is a human donor in good health (CMV status not recorded). Some clones in this sample may be carry-over from other donors' samples. In nucleotides, the CDR3 is TGTGACAGCAGTTACTCGGATCAGACAGATTTGAACACCGGGGAGCTGTTTTTT. This codes for CDSSYSDQTDLNTGELFF.